The source of this T cell receptor (beta chain) is a study of cytomegalovirus exposure and HLA in healthy donors (dated by TCRdb to 2017 to 2019). At the level of the whole study: An earlier analysis of several hundred of the donors reported approximately 260 Gb of sequence data and 117 million unique TCR beta sequences obtained from some 170 million T cells. An early release that covered some 640 HLA-typed donors contained approximately 300 gigabases of sequencing data and tens of millions of unique TCR sequences. The genetic ancestry cluster associated with self-reported Caucasian donors included around 76% of the 398 genotyped donors. The study was designed to test whether signatures of past pathogen exposure could be identified by cataloging public T cell receptors. Using immunosequencing, the study profiled T cell repertoires from fewer than 700 subjects and related those repertoires to cytomegalovirus serostatus. Besides the first cohort of some 670 subjects, a separate validation cohort made up of 120 different subjects was used. To predict cytomegalovirus infection status, the study brought together high-throughput TCR immunosequencing, statistical association of individual TCRs with disease status, and machine learning. To study patterns of TCR occurrence, a later analysis re-analyzed previously published TCR beta repertoires from 500 to 850 donors and added high-resolution HLA genotyping. Rather than using new phenotypic data, the later analysis identified candidate immune exposures from TCR beta sequences and from how often those sequences occurred across donors. An earlier analysis of some 500 of the donors used high-throughput TCR beta sequencing to judge whether each TCR beta V gene segment behaved as functional or pseudogenic. Donor age, sex, ethnicity and CMV serostatus were compiled together with the repertoire data. Genome-wide SNP genotypes for about 55% of the roughly 670 donors were used in a later genetic analysis, which treated that subset as a discovery cohort. Every discovery cohort repertoire had been produced on one sequencing platform. HLA typing included class I and class II loci at four-digit resolution. The number of typed donors differed by locus: 629-630 for A, B, C, DRB1 and DQB1; approximately 530 for DQA1; 606 for DPA1; and about 450 for DPB1. Several DR-DQ haplotypes were treated as single units for association and clustering because of strong linkage in the cohort. Across 300 to 400 genotyped donors of the cohort, an average of about 240,000 unique TCR beta nucleotide sequences per donor were sequenced, and roughly 18% of those sequences were non-productive.

To note about this clone: This clone's antigen is unknown. Base qualities are missing; no much larger clone stands one base away.

The cohort comprised some 680 healthy bone marrow donors. At the time of sampling, all cohort members were nominally healthy, though unrecorded immune exposures were likely present. The donor tested CMV seronegative and was one of the 352 seronegative cohort members. Every donor gave a peripheral blood sample, and the peripheral blood mononuclear cells from that sample were used for TCR beta sequencing. The Qiagen DNeasy Blood Extraction Kit was used to extract genomic DNA from the blood cell samples. The CDR3, from cysteine to phenylalanine, totals 16 residues. Only CDR3 DNA is held: 48 bases, read in frame from base 1. The V end gives up 4 bases and the J end 4 bases, leaving 10 bases in the junction not matched to a gene. In the germline V gene (reference sequence), CDR1 corresponds to SEHNR and CDR2 to FQNEAQ. Libraries were made using the immunoSEQ multiplex PCR assay. For the multiplex PCR, a mixture combining 60 forward primers for TCR Vbeta segments and 13 reverse primers for TCR Jbeta segments was used. Amplification of the CDR3 region of rearranged TCR beta genes was performed with a multiplex PCR assay on genomic DNA. On the Illumina HiSeq System, the amplified TCR beta libraries were sequenced as 87-base-pair reads. Per the source publication's procedure: Across the 670 or so repertoires, a later analysis counted 80 million or so unique TCR beta chains, 9.5 million to 12 million of which were shared by at least two donors. A nearest-neighbor algorithm error-corrected the raw reads and collapsed the reads into unique sequences, merging closely related sequences to remove PCR and sequencing errors. V, D and J gene segments were assigned by aligning CDR3 sequences to IMGT reference sequences. Each retained sequence needed at least a six-nucleotide match to both a V gene segment and a J gene segment. A rearrangement was called productive if the CDR3 had no stop codons and remained in frame with V and J, and every other rearrangement was called non-productive. Following IMGT convention, CDR3 was defined as the stretch from the second conserved V-encoded cysteine to the conserved J-encoded phenylalanine. Sequences without an unambiguous match to a single V gene segment were excluded from the earlier analysis of about 640 of the donors. An earlier analysis of several hundred of the donors called V segments functional above 56.7% productive rearrangements and segregating when the between-donor standard deviation exceeded 5%. To diagnose cytomegalovirus status from the catalog of TCR beta chain sequences, a statistical classification framework was built. In a later analysis, V and J genes were assigned by comparing TCR nucleotide sequences against IMGT/GENE-DB human TR gene sequences. A later analysis assigned CDR3 sequences and most-parsimonious VDJ recombination scenarios with the TCRdist pipeline. In a later analysis, each TCR beta chain was defined by its CDR3 amino acid sequence together with its V-gene family, and reads lacking a unique V-gene family were excluded. To address suspected cross-contamination and a sequencing artifact, a later analysis removed a few hundred highly shared, low-generation-probability nucleotide sequences. In a later analysis, a clonal expansion index was calculated for each public chain from normalized within-repertoire ranks of inferred template counts. In a later analysis, generation probabilities were computed with a VDJ recombination model fitted to out-of-frame rearrangements, and the resulting probabilities were checked against IGoR. In a later analysis, hypergeometric tests were used to score TCR-TCR, TCR-HLA and TCR-CMV co-occurrence, with a repertoire-size bias correction applied to TCR pairs. False discovery rates were estimated in a later analysis by permuting HLA or CMV assignments 20 times. In a later analysis, co-occurring TCRs were grouped using DBSCAN, with TCRdist sequence similarity added in when clustering inside HLA-allele-positive subsets. Co-occurrence clustering excluded repertoires with fewer than 30,000 or more than 120,000 public chains, plus five with anomalous nucleotide sharing. The table comes from immuneACCESS by way of TCRdb, which keeps in-frame sequences with V and J called. Part of the clones is missing from these tables; in studies checked, under half for an unresolved V gene and the rest for unknown reasons. Clone size and V and J calls were adopted from that table, with D and trimming inferred from the DNA. A total of some 120,000 clones appear in this sample, over 60% of them only once. 3.4% of the sample is in the top ten clones.

What the study reported, not specific to this receptor: Three of the identified cytomegalovirus-associated TCR beta chains were confirmed in vitro to be specific for cytomegalovirus antigens. In an earlier analysis of roughly 500 of the donors, most TCR beta V segments appeared in productive rearrangements about 90% or about 30% of the time, broadly matching IMGT annotations. HLA typing was unavailable for some donors at each locus, so association tests used only the typed subset. The 87-base-pair reads could not distinguish some IMGT-functional V segments, including TRBV6-2 and TRBV6-3, so those segments were excluded. CMV serostatus was the only immune exposure information available for the cohort. The authors suggested that the approach could potentially be extended to other disease states and immunological phenotypes. In a later analysis, about 17,000 TCR beta sequences were associated with specific HLA alleles at a false discovery rate of 0.05. The study gave a list of some 150 TCR beta chains associated with cytomegalovirus. A cluster of highly shared sequence variants was judged likely to represent a technical artifact of the sequencing pipeline. A later genetic analysis associated a missense DCLRE1C variant with V-gene and J-gene trimming of TCR beta chains, and an independent cohort replicated the association. In a later analysis, several top co-occurrence clusters were reported to appear linked to parvovirus B19, influenza, CMV and Epstein-Barr virus. Roughly uniform sequencing depth across donors was assumed in presence/absence analyses, although this assumption may not hold. In a later genetic analysis, fewer N-insertions in productive TCRs were reported among donors in an Asian-associated ancestry cluster than the 666-donor mean. Assigning TCR associations to individual alleles was difficult when HLA alleles, especially DR and DQ, strongly co-occurred. In both the original and validation cohorts, the classifier was reported to diagnose cytomegalovirus status with high specificity and sensitivity. A further reported finding was that TCR beta sequences accurately predicted the HLA-A and HLA-B alleles for most subjects in the first cohort. Linkage disequilibrium might explain the correlated functional status among segregating V segments, but an unknown experimental factor could not be ruled out. In a later analysis, most CMV-associated TCR beta chains were found to appear HLA-restricted, with HLA associations seemingly driven largely by CMV exposure. The earlier analysis of 587 of the donors excluded 15 to 20 rarely observed V segments, including chromosome 9 orphons, because counts were too low. While some public TCRs were present in many individuals, most TCR sequences turned up only very rarely across donors. Only TCR beta chains were sequenced in this cohort, and the absence of alpha or paired-chain data limited detectable features. Compared with equally common non-associated chains, HLA-associated TCR beta chains in a later analysis were more clonally expanded and had lower generation probabilities. In a later analysis, the rate of TCR association differed among HLA loci, with DRB1 alleles having the most associated TCRs and HLA-C alleles having the fewest.

Material: PBMCs. The V and J segments used are TRBV7-9 and TRBJ1-1, with 9 junctional bases fitting TRBD1. The sequence derives from a man younger than 45 in good health and CMV-seronegative. This receptor has the CDR3 CASSSIQGARATEAFF. The base sequence is TGTGCCAGCAGCTCAATACAGGGGGCCCGGGCCACTGAAGCTTTCTTT.